This T cell receptor beta chain derives from a study of beta chain features in type 1 diabetes. This clone was counted a few times. Its antigen is undetermined. The investigators reverse transcribed all of the isolated RNA, so they sequenced expressed TCRB transcripts. The data were produced by immunoSEQ multiplex PCR, yet TCRdb's version contains in-frame clones alone and is incomplete. The table lists fewer than 350,000 clones, around 7.8% of them singletons. A sort by CD45RO/CCR7/CD25/CD127/CD95/CD27 yielded CD4+ naive, central memory, regulatory and stem cell-like memory cells. The CDR3 is 12 amino acids. The V end lost 5 bases, the J end lost 12 bases, and 13 bases lay between the germline ends. Germline-derived CDR1 and CDR2 are SGHTA and FQGNSA. Overall study results and limits: Sequencing of cDNA might inflate the share of cells that strongly express TCR. Relative to healthy donors, patients appeared to have naive, central memory and Treg TCRB repertoires that were more similar. Insertions at VDJ junctions were less frequent in type 1 diabetes patients. These patients also deleted more nucleotides at the same junctions.

The sequence derives from a woman aged 18-35 years in good health. The source material was central memory CD4+ T cells from blood. The rearrangement joins TRBV7-2 to TRBJ1-4; D not certain. The CDR3 loop reads CASSLRAGELFF. The CDR3 DNA reads TGTGCCAGCAGCCTCCGAGCCGGGGAACTGTTTTTT.